This TCR beta chain was recorded in a study of blood T cell repertoires in COVID-19. Overall study: Acute-phase and convalescent COVID-19 samples originated in the United States, Italy and Spain. Sources were T cells, B-cell-depleted T cells, or PBMCs; the material itself was cDNA or gDNA.

This CDR3 region has 14 residues. The V end was cut by 4 bases, the J end by 0 bases, with 9 bases between. The germline CDR1 and CDR2 sequences are MNHEY and SVGAGI. Sequenced by immunoSEQ multiplex PCR; TCRdb stores in-frame clones only, minus some. The sample carries roughly 80,000 clones, 84% recorded once. Input material: peripheral blood. The chain carries TRBV6-5 and TRBJ1-2, with D possibly matching TRBD1 (5 bases). The sequence was obtained from a man aged 50-60 years with acute or convalescent COVID-19. As DNA, the CDR3 is TGTGCCAGCAGTTTGGCAGGGACTAACTATGGCTACACCTTC. Its translation: CASSLAGTNYGYTF.